This T cell receptor (beta chain) was sequenced during a study of T cell responses to AZD1222 COVID-19 vaccine (TCRdb year 2021). As for the study more broadly: TCR sequencing covered fewer than 250 trial participants: 200 to 220 given two doses of AZD1222 and approximately 25 given two doses of MenACWY control vaccine. Trial participants were enrolled by age into 18-55, 56-69 and 70-plus year subgroups, with about 150, 28 and 57 TCR-sequenced participants respectively.

The time point label on this specimen signifies: baseline before first vaccination. The treatment or condition label, read with the paper, signifies: meningococcal conjugate vaccine given as trial control. Vaccinee samples were obtained from the UK trials COV001 and COV002, which included a single-blind randomized controlled phase 2/3 trial of AZD1222 (ChAdOx1 nCoV-19) in healthy adults. For TCRbeta chain sequencing, PBMC samples from trial participants were taken at day 0 and at day 28 after the second dose. The research as a whole found: Conclusions about previously exposed vaccinees are limited, since just a handful of AZD1222 recipients were seropositive for SARS-CoV-2 at baseline. The whole spike protein was spanned by vaccine-associated CD4 TCRs, and dominant responses were seen in regions 160-218 and 743-854. The 56-69-year group was small, and its depth increase did not reach significance, likely because of low power. Reportedly, close to half of the unique spike-specific TCRs recognized epitopes lying outside the regions that are mutated in the B.1.351 and B.1.1.7 variants. A significant rise in spike-specific TCR breadth and depth was observed after two AZD1222 doses relative to day 0 and relative to MenACWY recipients. Participants were mostly white British and included more females than males, and it was suggested by the authors that clonal diversity may have been underestimated. Because no samples from the day 14 peak response were available, repertoires could be characterized only after the peak T cell response.

The CDR3 regions of human TCRbeta chains were analyzed by immunosequencing. The original pipeline was this. Repertoire TCRs were checked for matches against a reference library of SARS-CoV-2-specific TCRs that had been generated using the MIRA antigen-specificity platform. Breadth was defined as the fraction of unique TCRs that were SARS-CoV-2-associated, and depth was defined as the fraction of total T cells that were SARS-CoV-2-associated. Using the MIRA data, each spike-specific TCR was assigned both to the spike region to which the TCR was reactive and to a CD4 or CD8 class. Log10-transformed breadth and depth values were compared by one-way ANOVA with Sidak's multiple comparisons tests. TCRdb retrieved this table from immuneACCESS and kept in-frame rearrangements only. Not all clones are present; in checked studies, unresolved V genes account for under half, and no reason is known for the remainder. V and J calls plus clone size are reproduced from that table; the DNA served to infer D and trimming. Here the sample has some 120,000 clones; around 85% occur a single time. Jointly, the top ten make up 3.9% of the sample.

With respect to this clone: No cognate antigen has been identified for it. Base qualities were left out, and no much larger clone turns up one base away.

Sample: peripheral blood, taken on day 0 of MenACWY control vaccination. This TCR was sampled from an adult in good health.

The nucleotide sequence is given as TGTGCCAGCAGCGTAGGGGGGAACCACGAGCAGTACTTC. Protein translation: CASSVGGNHEQYF. The chain was built from TRBV9 and TRBJ2-7; the D segment might be TRBD1 or TRBD2, since each matches 5 bases. V drops 0 bases and J drops 5 bases, leaving 9 bases in between. There are 13 amino acids in the CDR3, from cysteine to phenylalanine inclusive. The entry retains the CDR3 DNA only, 39 bases that are in frame from base 1. CDR1 and CDR2 were assigned from the germline V gene as SGDLS and YYNGEE.